What follows describes a single T cell receptor (beta chain). This sample is part of a study of OX40 agonist ivuxolimab in advanced cancers. On the study more broadly: Patients received ivuxolimab, an agonistic anti-OX40 (CD134) antibody.

The CDR3 runs 15 residues. Exclusion of a patient followed from autoimmune disease history or systemic immunosuppression. Collection of blood occurred at baseline, at cycle 4 day 1, and at cycle 7 day 1. Method: immunoSEQ multiplex PCR; TCRdb's copy keeps in-frame clones and lacks some. The table includes about 36,000 clones, approximately 80% detected once. The chain carries TRBV21-1 and TRBJ2-1; the table's D call, TRBD2, was not checked against the DNA. TRBV21-1 is given as a pseudogene. The sequence was collected from an adult with an advanced solid tumor such as melanoma, head and neck, liver or kidney cancer. The material sequenced was CD4+ or CD8+ T cells sorted from blood, taken in a trial of the OX40 agonist ivuxolimab. CDR3 sequence: CASSKQRGGDNEQFF. The CDR3, as DNA: TGTGCCAGCAGCAAGCAGCGGGGGGGCGACAATGAGCAGTTCTTC.